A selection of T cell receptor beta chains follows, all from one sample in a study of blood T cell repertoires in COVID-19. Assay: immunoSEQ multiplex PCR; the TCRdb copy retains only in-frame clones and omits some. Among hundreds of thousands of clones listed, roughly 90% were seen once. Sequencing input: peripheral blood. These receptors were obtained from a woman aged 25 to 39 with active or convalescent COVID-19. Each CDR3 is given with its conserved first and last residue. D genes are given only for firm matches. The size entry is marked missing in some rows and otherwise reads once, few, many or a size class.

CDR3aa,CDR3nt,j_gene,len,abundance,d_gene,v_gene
CASRTTEQRSGELFF,TGTGCCAGCAGAACAACCGAGCAGCGGTCCGGGGAGCTGTTTTTT,TRBJ2-2,15,NA,NA,TRBV6-5
CASSAGAYEQYF,TGTGCCAGTAGCGCAGGGGCCTACGAGCAGTACTTC,TRBJ2-7,12,NA,NA,TRBV19
CASRRTSGVLRF,TGTGCCAGCAGGAGGACTAGCGGGGTCCTGAGGTTC,TRBJ2-7,12,NA,TRBD2,TRBV6-5
CASKRQGNTGELFF,TGTGCCAGCAAGAGACAGGGGAACACCGGGGAGCTGTTTTTT,TRBJ2-2,14,NA,TRBD1,TRBV19
CASSLTRSYGYTF,TGCGCCAGCAGCTTGACCAGATCGTATGGCTACACCTTC,TRBJ1-2,13,NA,NA,TRBV5-1
CATSRERTGVSGNTIYF,TGTGCCACCAGCAGAGAGCGTACAGGAGTCTCTGGAAACACCATATATTTT,TRBJ1-3,17,few,NA,TRBV15
CASSLETSGTQYF,TGTGCCAGCAGTCTAGAAACTAGCGGGACCCAGTACTTC,TRBJ2-5,13,NA,TRBD2,TRBV5-4
CASSSSGETTGYTF,TGTGCCAGCAGCTCATCGGGAGAGACGACTGGCTACACCTTC,TRBJ1-2,14,NA,NA,TRBV11-2
CAWSVLDRGSYGYTF,TGTGCCTGGAGTGTCCTCGACAGGGGTAGCTATGGCTACACCTTC,TRBJ1-2,15,NA,TRBD1,TRBV30
CSPRTSGSTYYSSYEQYF,TGCAGCCCAAGGACTAGCGGGAGCACTTACTACAGCTCCTACGAGCAGTACTTC,TRBJ2-7,18,NA,TRBD2,TRBV29-1
CATTTGNTEAFF,TGTGCCACCACAACAGGGAACACTGAAGCTTTCTTT,TRBJ1-1,12,NA,NA,TRBV10-3
CASSLGTITYEQYF,TGTGCCAGCAGCTTGGGCACAATTACCTACGAGCAGTACTTC,TRBJ2-7,14,NA,NA,TRBV7-2
CASSLSVQPSSYNEQFF,TGTGCCAGCAGCTTGAGTGTACAACCTAGCTCCTACAATGAGCAGTTCTTC,TRBJ2-1,17,few,NA,TRBV5-8
CASRLAGTSYNEQFF,TGTGCCAGTAGACTAGCGGGTACCTCCTACAATGAGCAGTTCTTC,TRBJ2-1,15,NA,TRBD2,TRBV19
CASSPEGTGTEAFF,TGTGCCAGCAGCCCCGAGGGAACCGGGACAGAAGCTTTCTTT,TRBJ1-1,14,NA,NA,TRBV6-5
CASSQVAGTGNNEQFF,TGTGCCAGCAGCCAAGTCGCCGGGACAGGGAACAATGAGCAGTTCTTC,TRBJ2-1,16,NA,TRBD1,TRBV4-2
CASSFAGTSPETQYF,TGTGCCAGCAGCTTTGCCGGGACTAGCCCCGAGACCCAGTACTTC,TRBJ2-5,15,NA,NA,TRBV12-1
CASSWLAETGELFF,TGTGCCAGTAGTTGGCTAGCTGAAACCGGGGAGCTGTTTTTT,TRBJ2-2,14,once,NA,TRBV19
CASSLYSGGTDTQYF,TGTGCCAGCAGCTTGTACTCAGGGGGGACAGATACGCAGTATTTT,TRBJ2-3,15,NA,NA,TRBV5-4
CASREGVTDEQYF,TGTGCCAGCAGGGAGGGTGTTACGGACGAGCAGTACTTC,TRBJ2-7,13,NA,NA,TRBV6-5
CASRLAGAVDNEQFF,TGTGCCAGCCGATTAGCGGGAGCAGTCGACAATGAGCAGTTCTTC,TRBJ2-1,15,NA,TRBD2,TRBV7-2
CASRRTGDSGNTIYF,TGTGCCAGCAGGCGTACAGGAGATTCTGGAAACACCATATATTTT,TRBJ1-3,15,NA,NA,TRBV6-5
CASSRGQPQPQHF,TGTGCCAGCAGTCGCGGACAGCCTCAGCCCCAGCATTTT,TRBJ1-5,13,NA,NA,TRBV6-5
CASSLVGGSSGANVLTF,TGCGCCAGCAGCTTGGTGGGAGGGTCGAGTGGGGCCAACGTCCTGACTTTC,TRBJ2-6,17,NA,TRBD2,TRBV5-1
CASSGQNYGYTF,TGTGCCAGCAGCGGACAGAACTATGGCTACACCTTC,TRBJ1-2,12,NA,NA,TRBV27
CASSIAPSKGVQPQHF,TGTGCCAGTAGTATTGCCCCTTCCAAGGGGGTCCAGCCCCAGCATTTT,TRBJ1-5,16,NA,NA,TRBV19
CASSEQGASQPQHF,TGTGCCAGCAGTGAACAGGGGGCGAGTCAGCCCCAGCATTTT,TRBJ1-5,14,once,TRBD1,TRBV25-1
CASSHLSSYEQYF,TGTGCCAGCAGCCACCTCAGCTCCTACGAGCAGTACTTC,TRBJ2-7,13,few,NA,TRBV4-2
CASSPTPPGGNQPQHF,TGTGCCAGCTCACCAACCCCACCAGGGGGCAATCAGCCCCAGCATTTT,TRBJ1-5,16,NA,NA,TRBV18
CASSEWGGQVTEAFF,TGTGCCAGCAGTGAATGGGGGGGGCAGGTGACTGAAGCTTTCTTT,TRBJ1-1,15,NA,NA,TRBV6-1
CASSAVRGPSVDYGYTF,TGTGCCAGCAGCGCGGTTAGGGGCCCTTCGGTGGACTATGGCTACACCTTC,TRBJ1-2,17,NA,NA,TRBV7-9
CASSGALEQYF,TGTGCCAGCAGTGGGGCCCTCGAGCAGTACTTC,TRBJ2-7,11,NA,NA,TRBV12-3/TRBV12-4
CASSPTGFRGEDTQYF,TGTGCCAGCAGCCCGACGGGTTTTCGCGGTGAAGATACGCAGTATTTT,TRBJ2-3,16,NA,NA,TRBV7-2
CASSFLLAGGRPNTGELFF,TGTGCCAGCAGTTTTTTACTAGCGGGAGGGAGACCGAACACCGGGGAGCTGTTTTTT,TRBJ2-2,19,NA,TRBD2,TRBV6-2/TRBV6-3
CAWDPGQGARQPQHF,TGTGCCTGGGACCCGGGACAGGGTGCCCGGCAGCCCCAGCATTTT,TRBJ1-5,15,NA,TRBD1,TRBV30
CASSPDGGSGNTIYF,TGTGCCAGCAGTCCCGACGGGGGTTCAGGAAACACCATATATTTT,TRBJ1-3,15,NA,NA,TRBV6-5
CASSPNSGGDTGELFF,TGTGCCAGCAGCCCGAATAGCGGGGGGGACACCGGGGAGCTGTTTTTT,TRBJ2-2,16,NA,TRBD2,TRBV6-7
CASIDRASRGGYTF,TGTGCCAGCATCGACAGGGCTTCCAGGGGAGGCTACACCTTC,TRBJ1-2,14,once,TRBD1,TRBV3-1/TRBV3-2
CASSGDYNTGELFF,TGTGCCAGCAGCGGAGACTACAACACCGGGGAGCTGTTTTTT,TRBJ2-2,14,NA,NA,TRBV11-2
CASSFDAGQPQHF,TGTGCCAGCAGTTTTGACGCCGGGCAGCCCCAGCATTTT,TRBJ1-5,13,NA,NA,TRBV12-3/TRBV12-4
CASRKLVEGTGELFF,TGTGCCAGCAGAAAACTAGTAGAGGGCACCGGGGAGCTGTTTTTT,TRBJ2-2,15,NA,NA,TRBV6-5
CASSGIGSPQETQYF,TGCGCCAGCAGTGGGATCGGGAGTCCCCAAGAGACCCAGTACTTC,TRBJ2-5,15,NA,NA,TRBV10-1
CASSIATAHSPLHF,TGTGCCAGTAGTATAGCTACTGCCCATTCACCCCTCCACTTT,TRBJ1-6,14,few,NA,TRBV19
CASSQDGAAGGETQYF,TGTGCCAGCAGCCAAGATGGGGCAGCGGGTGGAGAGACCCAGTACTTC,TRBJ2-5,16,once,NA,TRBV4-2
CAIRDGLGRGNEQFF,TGTGCCATCAGAGACGGACTAGGTCGGGGCAATGAGCAGTTCTTC,TRBJ2-1,15,NA,TRBD2,TRBV10-3
CASSIRAGALSYEQYF,TGTGCCAGTAGTATCCGAGCGGGGGCCCTCTCCTACGAGCAGTACTTC,TRBJ2-7,16,NA,TRBD2,TRBV19
CASSPGTVYEQYF,TGTGCCAGCAGCCCCGGGACAGTCTACGAGCAGTACTTC,TRBJ2-7,13,NA,TRBD1,TRBV7-9
CASRRTSAYEQYF,TGTGCCAGCAGAAGGACTAGCGCCTACGAGCAGTACTTC,TRBJ2-7,13,NA,TRBD2,TRBV6-5
CSARTDDNYGYTF,TGCAGCGCTCGGACAGATGACAACTATGGCTACACCTTC,TRBJ1-2,13,NA,NA,TRBV29-1
CASSERDSENTEAFF,TGTGCCAGCAGTGAACGGGACTCTGAGAACACTGAAGCTTTCTTT,TRBJ1-1,15,NA,NA,TRBV2
CASSEGDRGFYGYTF,TGTGCCAGCAGCGAAGGGGACAGGGGTTTCTATGGCTACACCTTC,TRBJ1-2,15,NA,TRBD1,TRBV11-2
CASNPGTGELFF,TGTGCCAGCAACCCGGGCACCGGGGAGCTGTTTTTT,TRBJ2-2,12,NA,NA,TRBV6-5